Below, one T cell receptor beta chain is given with its context. This sample is drawn from a study of blood T cell repertoires in COVID-19. Authors' data handling: Amplification of reference gene primers provided the estimated nucleated cell counts. Data came from immunoSEQ multiplex PCR; TCRdb stores just in-frame clones and leaves some out. V, J and clone size are taken as reported in that table, and D and trimming were inferred from the DNA itself. The sample includes about 130,000 clones, over 80% of them seen just once. Trimming pared 3 bases from V and 0 bases from J, leaving 6 bases between. From germline, CDR1 is MNHNS and CDR2 SASEGT. The CDR3 consists of 13 residues.

The V call is TRBV6-1, the J call TRBJ2-7; D is uncertain. The source is a man in his 60s with acute or convalescent COVID-19. Sequencing was carried out using peripheral blood. The CDR3 nucleotides read TGTGCCAGCAGTGATGGCAGCTCCTACGAGCAGTACTTC. Protein: CASSDGSSYEQYF.